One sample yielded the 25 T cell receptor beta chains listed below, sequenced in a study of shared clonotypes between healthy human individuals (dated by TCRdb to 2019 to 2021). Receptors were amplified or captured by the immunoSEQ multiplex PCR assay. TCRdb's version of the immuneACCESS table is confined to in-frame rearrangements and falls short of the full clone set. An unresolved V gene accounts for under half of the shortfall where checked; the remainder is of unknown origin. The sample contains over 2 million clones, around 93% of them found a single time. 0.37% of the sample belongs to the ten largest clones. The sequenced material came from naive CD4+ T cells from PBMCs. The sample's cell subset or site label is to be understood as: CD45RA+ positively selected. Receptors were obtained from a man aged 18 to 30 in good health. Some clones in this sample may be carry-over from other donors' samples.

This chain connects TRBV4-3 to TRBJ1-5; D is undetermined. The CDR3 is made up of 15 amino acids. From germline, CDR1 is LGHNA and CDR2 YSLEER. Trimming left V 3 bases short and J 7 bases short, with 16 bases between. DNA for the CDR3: TGCGCCAGCAGCCATCGCCGGGATGACGGGCAGCCCCAGCATTTT. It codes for CASSHRRDDGQPQHF.

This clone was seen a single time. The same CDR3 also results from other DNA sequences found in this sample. CDR3 sequence (DNA): TGCAGTGCCCGGACGGACTATGGCTACACCTTC. It yields the protein CSARTDYGYTF. V and J are TRBV20-1 and TRBJ1-2, with D uncertain. The CDR3 loop spans 11 amino acids. The germline V and J ends were trimmed by 6 bases and 3 bases, with 8 bases remaining between them. Germline CDR1 DFQATT, CDR2 SNEGSKA (reference sequence).

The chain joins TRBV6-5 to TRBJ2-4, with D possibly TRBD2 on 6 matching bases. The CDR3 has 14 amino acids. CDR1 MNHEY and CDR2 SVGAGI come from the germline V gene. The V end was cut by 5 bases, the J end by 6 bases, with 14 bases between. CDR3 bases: TGTGCCAGCAGTGCCGGGGGAGGAACAAACATTCAGTACTTC. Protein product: CASSAGGGTNIQYF.

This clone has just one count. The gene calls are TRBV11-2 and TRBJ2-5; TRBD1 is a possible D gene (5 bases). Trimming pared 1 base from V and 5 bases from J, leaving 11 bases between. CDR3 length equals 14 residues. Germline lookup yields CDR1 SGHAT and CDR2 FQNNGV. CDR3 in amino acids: CASSLVRGTETQYF. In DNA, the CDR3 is TGTGCCAGCAGCTTAGTAAGGGGAACGGAGACCCAGTACTTC.

For the CDR3, the DNA is TGTGCCAGCACCATTATCGGCGGTGCCTCCTACGAGCAGTACTTC. Protein: CASTIIGGASYEQYF. The chain uses TRBV28 and TRBJ2-7; D call uncertain. The CDR3 extends over 15 amino acids. V lost 7 bases and J 0 bases, leaving 16 bases between the germline ends. CDR1 MDHEN and CDR2 SYDVKM come from the germline V gene.

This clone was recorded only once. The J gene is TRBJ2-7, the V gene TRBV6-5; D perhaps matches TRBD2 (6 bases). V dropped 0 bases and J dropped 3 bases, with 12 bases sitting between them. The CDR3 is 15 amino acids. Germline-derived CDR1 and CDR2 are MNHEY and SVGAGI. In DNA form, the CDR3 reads TGTGCCAGCAGTTACTCGTGGCGCGGGGTCTACGAGCAGTACTTC. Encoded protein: CASSYSWRGVYEQYF.

CDR3 residues: CASSNLAGGPNEQFF. CDR3 bases: TGTGCCAGCAGCAACCTAGCGGGAGGCCCCAATGAGCAGTTCTTC. The chain combines TRBV7-8 with TRBJ2-1, with TRBD2 matching 11 bases. Germline V gene sequence: CDR1 SGHVS, CDR2 FQNEAQ. The CDR3 extends over 15 amino acids. With 5 bases clipped from V and 6 bases from J, the junction kept 6 bases outside the gene matches.

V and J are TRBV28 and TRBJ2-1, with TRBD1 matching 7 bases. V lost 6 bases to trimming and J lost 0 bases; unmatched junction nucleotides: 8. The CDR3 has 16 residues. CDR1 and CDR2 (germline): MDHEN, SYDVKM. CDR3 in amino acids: CASRGQDSFSYNEQFF. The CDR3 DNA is TGTGCCAGCAGAGGACAGGACAGCTTCTCCTACAATGAGCAGTTCTTC.

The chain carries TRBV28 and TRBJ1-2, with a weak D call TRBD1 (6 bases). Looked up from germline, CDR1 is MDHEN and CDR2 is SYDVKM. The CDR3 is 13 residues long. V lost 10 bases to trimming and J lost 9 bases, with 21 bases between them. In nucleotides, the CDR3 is TGTGCCACGGGCTTAAGGGGGTATAAGCGCTACACCTTC. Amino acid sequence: CATGLRGYKRYTF.

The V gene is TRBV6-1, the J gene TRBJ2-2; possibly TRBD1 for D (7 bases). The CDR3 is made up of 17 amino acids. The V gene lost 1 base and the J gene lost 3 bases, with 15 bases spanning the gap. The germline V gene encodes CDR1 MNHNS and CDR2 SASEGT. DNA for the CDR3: TGTGCCAGCAGTGAAGGCGGGGACAGATGGTACACCGGGGAGCTGTTTTTT. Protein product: CASSEGGDRWYTGELFF.

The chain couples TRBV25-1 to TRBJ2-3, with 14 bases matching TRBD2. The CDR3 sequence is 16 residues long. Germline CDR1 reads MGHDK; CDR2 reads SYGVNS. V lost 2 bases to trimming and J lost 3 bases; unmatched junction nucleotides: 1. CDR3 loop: CASSEGTSGRTDTQYF. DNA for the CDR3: TGTGCCAGCAGTGAAGGGACTAGCGGGAGAACAGATACGCAGTATTTT.

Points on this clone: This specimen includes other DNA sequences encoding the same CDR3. CDR3 sequence (DNA): TGTGCCAGCAGCGTTGACTCCTACACCGGGGAGCTGTTTTTT. It is translated as CASSVDSYTGELFF. The chain carries TRBV9 and TRBJ2-2; D gene unclear. Trimming shortened V by 2 bases and J by 3 bases, and 8 bases separated the two germline ends. This CDR3 is built from 14 residues. Germline V lookup: CDR1 SGDLS, CDR2 YYNGEE.

CDR3 DNA: TGTGCCAGCACGGGAGGAGAGGGAGTAAGCACTGAAGCTTTCTTT. This encodes CASTGGEGVSTEAFF. The V gene is TRBV6-1, the J gene TRBJ1-1; D ambiguous. CDR3 size: 15 residues. Trimming left V 7 bases short and J 4 bases short, with 19 bases between. The V gene's germline CDR1 is MNHNS and CDR2 SASEGT.

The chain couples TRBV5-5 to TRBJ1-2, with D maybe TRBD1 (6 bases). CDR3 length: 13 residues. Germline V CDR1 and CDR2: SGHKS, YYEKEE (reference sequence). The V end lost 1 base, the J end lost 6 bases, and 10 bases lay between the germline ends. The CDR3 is CASSLIGGNGYTF. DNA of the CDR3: TGTGCCAGCAGCTTGATAGGGGGGAATGGCTACACCTTC.

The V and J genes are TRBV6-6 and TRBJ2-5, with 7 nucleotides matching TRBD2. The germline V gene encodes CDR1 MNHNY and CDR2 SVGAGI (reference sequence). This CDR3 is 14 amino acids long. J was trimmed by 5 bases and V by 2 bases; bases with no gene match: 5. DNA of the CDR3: TGTGCCAGCAGTTACGGGAGGGCGGGCGAGACCCAGTACTTC. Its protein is CASSYGRAGETQYF.

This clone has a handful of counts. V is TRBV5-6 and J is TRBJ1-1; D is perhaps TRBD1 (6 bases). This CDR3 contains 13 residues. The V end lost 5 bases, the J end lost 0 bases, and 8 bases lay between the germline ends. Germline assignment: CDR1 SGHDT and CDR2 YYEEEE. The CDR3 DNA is TGTGCCAGCAGTGGACAGATGAACACTGAAGCTTTCTTT. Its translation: CASSGQMNTEAFF.

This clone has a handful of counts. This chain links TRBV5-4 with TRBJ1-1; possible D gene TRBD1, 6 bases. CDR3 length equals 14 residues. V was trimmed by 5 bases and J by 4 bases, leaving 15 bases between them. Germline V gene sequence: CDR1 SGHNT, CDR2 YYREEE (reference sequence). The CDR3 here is CASRPWGATTEAFF. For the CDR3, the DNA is TGTGCCAGCAGGCCGTGGGGGGCGACCACTGAAGCTTTCTTT.

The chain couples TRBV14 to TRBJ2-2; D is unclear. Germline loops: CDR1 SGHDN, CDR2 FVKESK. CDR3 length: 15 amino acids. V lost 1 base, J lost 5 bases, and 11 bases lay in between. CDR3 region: CASSQGSAGTGELFF. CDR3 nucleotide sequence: TGTGCCAGCAGCCAAGGGTCCGCCGGTACCGGGGAGCTGTTTTTT.

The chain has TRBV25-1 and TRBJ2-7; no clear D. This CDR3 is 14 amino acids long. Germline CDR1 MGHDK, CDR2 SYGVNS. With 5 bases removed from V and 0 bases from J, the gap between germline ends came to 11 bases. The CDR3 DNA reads TGTGCCAGCAGTAGTCTCGCGGCCTCCTACGAGCAGTACTTC. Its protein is CASSSLAASYEQYF.

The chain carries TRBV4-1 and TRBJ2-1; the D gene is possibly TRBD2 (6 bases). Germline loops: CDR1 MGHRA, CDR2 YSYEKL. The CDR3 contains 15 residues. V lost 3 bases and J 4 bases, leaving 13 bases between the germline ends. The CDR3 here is CASSQGVAEYNEQFF. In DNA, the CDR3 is TGCGCCAGCAGCCAGGGGGTAGCGGAATACAATGAGCAGTTCTTC.

In DNA, the CDR3 is TGCGCCAGCAGCCGAGGGGGGGAAGGCAATCAGCCCCAGCATTTT. It is translated as CASSRGGEGNQPQHF. The chain recombines TRBV5-1 with TRBJ1-5; tentatively, D is TRBD1 (6 bases). Germline lookup yields CDR1 SGHRS and CDR2 YFSETQ. Trimming took off 4 bases at V and 2 bases at J, with 13 bases between the two ends. This CDR3 has 15 amino acids. Supplemented by reference TRBV5-1 and TRBJ1-5, the full variable domain reads KAGVTQTPRYLIKTRGQQVTLSCSPISGHRSVSWYQQTPGQGLQFLFEYFSETQRNKGNFPGRFSGRQFSNSRSEMNVSTLELGDSALYLCASSRGGEGNQPQHFGDGTRLSIL.

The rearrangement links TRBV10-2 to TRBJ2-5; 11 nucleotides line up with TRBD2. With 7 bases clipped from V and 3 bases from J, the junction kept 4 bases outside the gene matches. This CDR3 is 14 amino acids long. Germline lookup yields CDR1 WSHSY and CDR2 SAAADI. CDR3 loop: CASKTSGDKETQYF. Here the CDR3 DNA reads TGCGCCAGCAAGACTAGCGGGGATAAAGAGACCCAGTACTTC.

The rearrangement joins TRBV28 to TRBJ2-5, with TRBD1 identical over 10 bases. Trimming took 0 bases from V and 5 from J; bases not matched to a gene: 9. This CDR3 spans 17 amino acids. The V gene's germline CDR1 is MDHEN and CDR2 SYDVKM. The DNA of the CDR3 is TGTGCCAGCAGTTTATGGACCGGGACAGGGGTCGCGGAGACCCAGTACTTC. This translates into CASSLWTGTGVAETQYF.

CDR3 coding DNA: TGTGCCAGCAGTGGTACAGGGCGGTACAATGGCTACACCTTC. Translated, it gives CASSGTGRYNGYTF. The V gene is TRBV28, the J gene TRBJ1-2, with D perhaps TRBD1 (6 bases). The CDR3 runs 14 residues. V was trimmed by 5 bases and J by 6 bases, leaving 16 bases between them. The V gene's germline CDR1 is MDHEN and CDR2 SYDVKM.

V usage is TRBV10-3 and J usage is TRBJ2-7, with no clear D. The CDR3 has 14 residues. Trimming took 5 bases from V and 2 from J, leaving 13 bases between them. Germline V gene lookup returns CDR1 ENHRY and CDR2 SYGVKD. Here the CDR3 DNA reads TGTGCCATCAGTACGCAGGAGAAAGCCTACGAGCAGTACTTC. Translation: CAISTQEKAYEQYF.